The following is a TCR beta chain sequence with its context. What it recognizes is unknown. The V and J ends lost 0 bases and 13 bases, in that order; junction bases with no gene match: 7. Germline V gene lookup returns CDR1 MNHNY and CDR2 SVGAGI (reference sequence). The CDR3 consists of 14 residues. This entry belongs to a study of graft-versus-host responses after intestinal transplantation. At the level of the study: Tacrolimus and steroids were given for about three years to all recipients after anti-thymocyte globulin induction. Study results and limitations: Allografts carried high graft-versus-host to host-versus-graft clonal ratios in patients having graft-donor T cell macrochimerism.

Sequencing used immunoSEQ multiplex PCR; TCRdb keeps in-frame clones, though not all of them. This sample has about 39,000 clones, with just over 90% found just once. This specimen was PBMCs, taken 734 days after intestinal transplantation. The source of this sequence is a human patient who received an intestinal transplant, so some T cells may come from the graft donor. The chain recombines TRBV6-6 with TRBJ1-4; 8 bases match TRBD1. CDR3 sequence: CASSYSVQGARLFF. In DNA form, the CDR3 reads TGTGCCAGCAGTTACTCGGTCCAGGGGGCTCGACTGTTTTTT.